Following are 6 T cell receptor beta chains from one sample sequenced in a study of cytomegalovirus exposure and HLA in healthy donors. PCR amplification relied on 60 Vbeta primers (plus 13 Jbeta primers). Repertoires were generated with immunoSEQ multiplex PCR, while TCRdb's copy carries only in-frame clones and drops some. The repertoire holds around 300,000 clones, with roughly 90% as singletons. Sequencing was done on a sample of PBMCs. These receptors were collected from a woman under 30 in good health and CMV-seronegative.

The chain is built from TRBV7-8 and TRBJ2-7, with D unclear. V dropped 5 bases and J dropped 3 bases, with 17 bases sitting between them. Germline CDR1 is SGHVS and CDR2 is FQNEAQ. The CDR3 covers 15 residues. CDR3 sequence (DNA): TGTGCCAGCAGCATCACTCGAGTGTTTAGCTACGAGCAGTACTTC. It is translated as CASSITRVFSYEQYF.

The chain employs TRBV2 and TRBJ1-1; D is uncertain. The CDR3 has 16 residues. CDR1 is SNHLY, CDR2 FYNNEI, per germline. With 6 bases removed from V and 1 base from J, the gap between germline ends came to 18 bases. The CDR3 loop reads CASRGERQGENTEAFF. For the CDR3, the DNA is TGTGCCAGCAGAGGTGAAAGACAAGGTGAGAACACTGAAGCTTTCTTT.

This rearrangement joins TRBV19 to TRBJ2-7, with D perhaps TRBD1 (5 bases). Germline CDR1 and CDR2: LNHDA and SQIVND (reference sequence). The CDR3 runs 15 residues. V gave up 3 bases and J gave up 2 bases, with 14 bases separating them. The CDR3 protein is CASSMGSGYTYEQYF. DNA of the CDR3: TGTGCCAGTAGTATGGGGTCAGGGTACACCTACGAGCAGTACTTC.

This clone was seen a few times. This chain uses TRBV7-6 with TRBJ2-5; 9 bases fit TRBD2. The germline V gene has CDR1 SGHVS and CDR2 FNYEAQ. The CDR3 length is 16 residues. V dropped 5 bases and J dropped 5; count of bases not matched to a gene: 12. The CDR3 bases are TGTGCCAGCAGCCTCAGAGTAGCGGGGGATAGGGAGACCCAGTACTTC. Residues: CASSLRVAGDRETQYF. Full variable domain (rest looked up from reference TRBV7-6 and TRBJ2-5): GAGVSQSPRYKVTKRGQDVALRCDPISGHVSLYWYRQALGQGPEFLTYFNYEAQQDKSGLPNDRFSAERPEGSISTLTIQRTEQRDSAMYRCASSLRVAGDRETQYFGPGTRLLVL.

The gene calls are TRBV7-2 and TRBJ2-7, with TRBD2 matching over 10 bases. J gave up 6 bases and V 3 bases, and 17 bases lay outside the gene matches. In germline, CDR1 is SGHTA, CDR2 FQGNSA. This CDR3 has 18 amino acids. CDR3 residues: CASSFPPWGSGGAPEQYF. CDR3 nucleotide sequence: TGTGCCAGCAGCTTTCCCCCTTGGGGGAGCGGGGGGGCCCCCGAGCAGTACTTC.

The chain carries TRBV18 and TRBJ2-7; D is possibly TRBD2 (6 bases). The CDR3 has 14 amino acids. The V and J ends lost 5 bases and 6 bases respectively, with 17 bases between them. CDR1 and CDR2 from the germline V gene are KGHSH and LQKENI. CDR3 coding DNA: TGTGCCAGCTCAGGTTATACGGGAGCCGGCGAGCAGTACTTC. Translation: CASSGYTGAGEQYF.